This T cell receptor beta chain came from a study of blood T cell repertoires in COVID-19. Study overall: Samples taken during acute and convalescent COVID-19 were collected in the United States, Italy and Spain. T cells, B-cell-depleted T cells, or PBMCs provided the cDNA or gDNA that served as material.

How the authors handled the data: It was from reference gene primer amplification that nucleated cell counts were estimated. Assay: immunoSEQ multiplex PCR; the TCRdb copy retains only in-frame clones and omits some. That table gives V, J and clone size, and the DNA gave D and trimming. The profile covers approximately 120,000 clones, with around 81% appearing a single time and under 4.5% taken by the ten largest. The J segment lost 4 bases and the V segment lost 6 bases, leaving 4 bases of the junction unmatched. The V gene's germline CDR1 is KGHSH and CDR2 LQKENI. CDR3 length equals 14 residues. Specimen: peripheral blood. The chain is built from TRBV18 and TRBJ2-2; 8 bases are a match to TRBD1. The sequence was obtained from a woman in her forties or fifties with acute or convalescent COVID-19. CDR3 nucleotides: TGTGCCAGCTCTCTTGGGACAGGCACCGGGGAGCTGTTTTTT. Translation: CASSLGTGTGELFF.